Presented here are 18 T cell receptor beta chains from one specimen sequenced in a study of metastatic and nonmetastatic thyroid tumors. Each patient came to thyroid surgery without any prior treatment (of any kind). From the PCR reads, TCRdb re-called clones with MiXCR. The sample lists around 23,000 clones, about 30% occurring once. The material sequenced was tumor tissue. The receptors derive from a female donor with papillary thyroid cancer or a benign thyroid nodule (not recorded which). Some clones in this sample may be carry-over from other donors' samples.

Judged by abundance, this clone is medium-sized (0.01 to 0.1%). V usage is TRBV30 and J usage is TRBJ1-5; weak D call: TRBD1 (5 bases). Per germline, CDR1 GTSNPN and CDR2 SVGIG (reference sequence). The CDR3 loop spans 13 amino acids. Trimming removed 0 bases at V and 6 bases at J, with 9 bases between. CDR3 residues: CAWSVQGTQPQHF. The CDR3 DNA is TGTGCCTGGAGTGTTCAGGGTACTCAGCCCCAGCATTTT.

V and J are TRBV4-1 and TRBJ2-7; no definite D call. V gave up 0 bases and J gave up 0 bases, with 6 bases separating them. CDR3 length: 14 residues. The germline V gene has CDR1 MGHRA and CDR2 YSYEKL. CDR3 in amino acids: CASSQDPSSYEQYF. The CDR3 coding sequence is TGCGCCAGCAGCCAAGATCCCAGCTCCTACGAGCAGTACTTC.

In this sample, this clone turned up a few times. Just one base apart from a much larger clone, this may be a read error. V is TRBV6-2 or TRBV6-3 and J is TRBJ1-5; 11 nucleotides align to TRBD1. The CDR3 sequence is 18 residues long. CDR1 is MNHEY and CDR2 is SVGEGT in the germline V gene. The DNA for the CDR3 is TGTGCCAGCATTTACTGGGGACAGGGGGTGAATAGCCATCAGCCCCAGCATTTT. This sequence encodes CASIYWGQGVNSHQPQHF.

This clone was seen at least ten times. The V and J genes are TRBV9 and TRBJ2-3; 12 positions agree with TRBD2. Germline trimming cut 0 bases from V and 5 bases from J; bases unmatched to any gene: 7. This CDR3 comprises 17 residues. Germline V gene sequence: CDR1 SGDLS, CDR2 YYNGEE. The CDR3 protein is CASSVVGLAGGRDTQYF. For the CDR3, the DNA is TGTGCCAGCAGCGTAGTGGGGCTAGCGGGGGGGCGAGATACGCAGTATTTT.

Of note for this clone: The conserved closing phenylalanine or tryptophan is absent in this CDR3, likely reflecting a read error. Here the CDR3 DNA reads TGTGCCAGCATGGCGGCGGCTGTGGCCAACGTCCTGACTATC. Its translation: CASMAAAVANVLTI. The chain joins TRBV6-1 to TRBJ2-6; D gene unclear. The germline V gene encodes CDR1 MNHNS and CDR2 SASEGT. The CDR3 contains 14 residues. V was clipped by 7 bases and J by 6 bases, with 13 bases between them.

This clone was counted a few times. The V call is TRBV12-3 or TRBV12-4, the J call TRBJ2-3; 8 bases match TRBD2. There are 12 residues in the CDR3. V lost 6 bases to trimming and J lost 10 bases; unmatched junction nucleotides: 6. The CDR3 protein is CASSRTSWAQYF. For the CDR3, the DNA is TGTGCCAGCAGCAGGACTAGCTGGGCGCAGTATTTT.

The chain employs TRBV7-2 and TRBJ2-7, with 7 bases that match TRBD2. The J segment lost 0 bases and the V segment lost 5 bases, leaving 7 bases of the junction unmatched. This CDR3 region has 15 residues. CDR1 is SGHTA and CDR2 is FQGNSA in the germline V gene. CDR3 bases: TGTGCCAGCAGCCGTGTCCGGGGGGACTCCTACGAGCAGTACTTC. This translates into CASSRVRGDSYEQYF. The full variable domain, completed using reference TRBV7-2 and TRBJ2-7, is GAGVSQSPSNKVTEKGKDVELRCDPISGHTALYWYRQSLGQGLEFLIYFQGNSAPDKSGLPSDRFSAERTGGSVSTLTIQRTQQEDSAVYLCASSRVRGDSYEQYFGPGTRLTVT.

This clone was seen many times. In DNA, the CDR3 is TGTGCCAGCAGTGGGCCGGGGGGTGACGGGGAGCTGTTTTTT. Translating it yields CASSGPGGDGELFF. J is TRBJ2-2 and V is TRBV2; 7 nucleotides line up with TRBD2. J lost 7 bases, V lost 4 bases, and 6 bases had no gene match. The germline V gene encodes CDR1 SNHLY and CDR2 FYNNEI. This CDR3 region has 14 residues.

With respect to this clone: One end of the junction fails to match germline, which may point to a read error. The chain is built from TRBV28 and TRBJ2-7; D remains ambiguous. Germline V gene sequence: CDR1 MDHEN, CDR2 SYDVKM. The CDR3 sequence is 14 residues long. Here the CDR3 DNA reads TGCGCCAGCATCCTATCGGCCGACTCCTACGAGCAGCACTTC. Amino acids: CASILSADSYEQHF.

This rearrangement joins TRBV20-1 to TRBJ1-2; no clear D gene. Trimming took off 3 bases at V and 8 bases at J, with 7 bases between the two ends. This CDR3 is built from 10 residues. CDR1 is DFQATT, CDR2 SNEGSKA, per germline (reference sequence). CDR3 amino acids: CSASRSGYTF. The CDR3 nucleotides are TGCAGTGCTAGTCGGTCCGGCTACACCTTC.

This clone has a handful of counts. This sequence joins TRBV6-5 and TRBJ2-1; 8 bases match TRBD2. Germline CDR1 MNHEY, CDR2 SVGAGI. Trimming took 5 bases from V and 0 from J; bases not matched to a gene: 9. The CDR3 sequence is 17 residues long. CDR3 coding DNA: TGTGCCAGCAGTCGCCGTACTAGCGGAACCTCCTACAATGAGCAGTTCTTC. Translation gives CASSRRTSGTSYNEQFF.

This clone qualifies as medium-sized (0.01 to 0.1%). The chain recombines TRBV5-1 with TRBJ2-7; TRBD2 aligns across 8 bases. CDR1 SGHRS and CDR2 YFSETQ come from the germline V gene. CDR3 length: 15 amino acids. J lost 2 bases, V lost 0 bases, and 4 bases had no gene match. The CDR3 is CASSLGGGTPYEQYF. DNA of the CDR3: TGCGCCAGCAGCTTGGGCGGGGGGACCCCCTACGAGCAGTACTTC.

For this clone: With a much larger clone just one base away, this may be a read error. The chain joins TRBV5-4 to TRBJ1-5; TRBD1 is a possible D gene (5 bases). V lost 6 bases and J 6 bases, leaving 16 bases between the germline ends. The CDR3 consists of 14 residues. Germline CDR1 is SGHNT and CDR2 is YYREEE (reference sequence). As DNA, the CDR3 is TGTGCCAGCATCCTTGGAGGGGCAGGTCAGCCCCAGCATTTT. This translates into CASILGGAGQPQHF.

In this sample, this clone turned up many times. The chain employs TRBV3-1 and TRBJ1-2; D is possibly TRBD1 (6 bases). The CDR3 consists of 13 residues. Trimming pared 1 base from V and 8 bases from J, leaving 11 bases between. Per germline, CDR1 LGHDT and CDR2 YNNKEL (reference sequence). CDR3 coding DNA: TGTGCCAGCAGCCAAGGGGGACACTCAGGCTACACCTTC. Encoded protein: CASSQGGHSGYTF. Using reference TRBV3-1 and TRBJ1-2 for the parts outside the CDR3, the full variable domain is DTAVSQTPKYLVTQMGNDKSIKCEQNLGHDTMYWYKQDSKKFLKIMFSYNNKELIINETVPNRFSPKSPDKAHLNLHINSLELGDSAVYFCASSQGGHSGYTFGSGTRLTVV.

This clone was seen repeatedly, ten times or more. The chain combines TRBV2 with TRBJ2-5, with D tentatively TRBD2 (6 bases). Germline loops: CDR1 SNHLY, CDR2 FYNNEI. V was cut by 4 bases and J by 5 bases, with 11 bases left in between. This CDR3 contains 13 residues. DNA of the CDR3: TGTGCCAGCAGTGGGAGGGTCCGGGAGACCCAGTACTTC. Its protein product is CASSGRVRETQYF.

This clone showed up many times. This sequence joins TRBV6-1 and TRBJ2-1; D might be TRBD2 (5 bases). Germline CDR1 reads MNHNS; CDR2 reads SASEGT. V lost 2 bases, J lost 10 bases, and 18 bases lay in between. This CDR3 region has 15 residues. CDR3: CASSERRGVGGEQFF. The CDR3 DNA sequence: TGTGCCAGCAGTGAACGTCGTGGGGTAGGAGGAGAGCAGTTCTTC.

The chain combines TRBV7-3 with TRBJ2-2; perhaps TRBD1 as D (6 bases). Germline V CDR1 and CDR2: SGHTA, FQGTGA. The CDR3 length is 15 residues. The V end lost 5 bases, the J end lost 1 base, and 11 bases lay between the germline ends. In DNA, the CDR3 is TGTGCCAGCAGCCCGACAGGTCGGAACACCGGGGAGCTGTTTTTT. It yields the protein CASSPTGRNTGELFF.

J is TRBJ1-1 and V is TRBV30; TRBD1 might be the D (5 bases). V was pared by 5 bases and J by 0 bases, with 10 bases between. The germline gives CDR1 GTSNPN, CDR2 SVGIG (reference sequence). This CDR3 region has 13 residues. The CDR3 DNA sequence: TGTGCCTGGCTTGGACATATGAACACTGAAGCTTTCTTT. This codes for CAWLGHMNTEAFF. Combining the CDR3 with reference TRBV30 and TRBJ1-1 gives the whole variable domain SQTIHQWPATLVQPVGSPLSLECTVEGTSNPNLYWYRQAAGRGLQLLFYSVGIGQISSEVPQNLSASRPQDRQFILSSKKLLLSDSGFYLCAWLGHMNTEAFFGQGTRLTVV.